Below, 24 T cell receptor beta chains from the same sample are listed, as sequenced in a study of blood T cells in healthy people across ages. Then a second PCR, running roughly 7 to 11 cycles, was carried out with a sample-barcoded 5' primer and a J-beta primer mix. In TCRdb, the 5' RACE reads were re-called with MiXCR into one record per CDR3 protein. The table lists 1.8 million or so distinct CDR3 sequences, around 42% of them singletons. Sample: blood. All receptors derive from a human donor in good health.

The chain is built from TRBV13 and TRBJ1-4; perhaps TRBD1 as D (6 bases). Germline CDR1 PRHDT, CDR2 FYEKMQ (reference sequence). V lost 4 bases and J lost 4, with 19 bases in between. The CDR3 covers 17 residues. The CDR3 DNA reads as TGTGCCAGCAGCTACCACAGAATGGACAGCCTTAATGAAAAACTGTTTTTT. This codes for CASSYHRMDSLNEKLFF.

This chain links TRBV20-1 with TRBJ1-2; 10 bases match TRBD1. CDR1 and CDR2 from the germline V gene are DFQATT and SNEGSKA (reference sequence). The CDR3 covers 15 residues. V was pared by 1 base and J by 8 bases, with 10 bases of the junction left unmatched. The CDR3 sequence is CSARAPGTGVRGYTF. The CDR3 DNA sequence: TGCAGTGCTAGAGCCCCCGGGACAGGGGTACGAGGCTACACCTTC.

This clonotype was seen a few times. This rearrangement joins TRBV7-3 to TRBJ2-7; 8 bases line up with TRBD1. With 1 base clipped from V and 3 bases from J, the junction kept 5 bases outside the gene matches. The CDR3 spans 15 residues. Germline V gene data show CDR1 as SGHTA and CDR2 as FQGTGA. The CDR3 DNA follows: TGTGCCAGCAGCTTAATAAGACAGGGGCGCTACGAGCAGTACTTC. Its translation is CASSLIRQGRYEQYF.

This clonotype has more than one count but fewer than ten. The rearrangement joins TRBV19 to TRBJ2-1, with D possibly matching TRBD2 (6 bases). Between the trimmed V and J ends, which lost 6 bases and 8 bases, there was a span of 14 bases. The CDR3 spans 13 residues. The germline V gene encodes CDR1 LNHDA and CDR2 SQIVND (reference sequence). The CDR3 coding sequence is TGTGCCAGTAGCAGGATGCGGGGCGATGAGCAGTTCTTC. Amino acids: CASSRMRGDEQFF.

V usage is TRBV3-1 and J usage is TRBJ1-2; 7 bases are shared with TRBD1. Losses at the gene ends were 3 bases for V and 6 bases for J; bases not matched to a gene: 10. CDR1 is LGHDT and CDR2 is YNNKEL in the germline V gene (reference sequence). The CDR3 covers 15 residues. This chain's CDR3 is CASSHDPLTGNGYTF. The CDR3 region has the DNA TGTGCCAGCAGCCACGACCCCTTGACAGGGAATGGCTACACCTTC.

The sample holds a few counts of this clonotype. The chain couples TRBV5-1 to TRBJ2-1; D is uncertain. The germline CDR1 and CDR2 sequences are SGHRS and YFSETQ. The CDR3 runs 13 residues. Trimming removed 7 bases at V and 1 base at J, with 9 bases between. The CDR3 DNA reads as TGCGCCAGCTGCCTTGATTCCTACAATGAGCAGTTCTTC. It yields the protein CASCLDSYNEQFF.

This clonotype was recorded many times. The V call is TRBV6-2 or TRBV6-3, the J call TRBJ1-6; D is ambiguous. Between the trimmed V and J ends, which lost 8 bases and 9 bases, there was a span of 17 bases. CDR3 length: 14 amino acids. CDR1 is MNHEY, CDR2 SVGEGT, per germline. The CDR3 sequence: CASLRDAGPSPLHF. The DNA for the CDR3 is TGTGCCAGCCTCCGAGACGCCGGCCCTTCACCCCTCCACTTT.

This chain joins TRBV12-3 or TRBV12-4 and TRBJ1-2; D is uncertain. V shed 6 bases and J shed 2 bases, with 16 bases lying between them. The CDR3 loop spans 15 amino acids. The CDR3 DNA sequence: TGTGCCAGCAGCCCTAGTATTGGCTCCAACTATGGCTACACCTTC. Translation gives CASSPSIGSNYGYTF.

J is TRBJ1-2 and V is TRBV7-2; no definite D call. The germline V gene has CDR1 SGHTA and CDR2 FQGNSA. The ends were cut back, 2 bases at V and 4 bases at J, with 17 bases in the middle. The CDR3 contains 16 residues. The CDR3 nucleotides read TGTGCCAGCAGCTTATGGGCAGGCGGAGTACGCTATGGCTACACCTTC. Translated, it gives CASSLWAGGVRYGYTF.

This clonotype has more than one count but fewer than ten. The chain is built from TRBV7-2 and TRBJ1-2, with D possibly matching TRBD1 (5 bases). Germline V gene data show CDR1 as SGHTA and CDR2 as FQGNSA. The CDR3 is 14 residues long. Trimming removed 5 bases from V and 2 bases from J, with 12 bases in between. As DNA, the CDR3 is TGTGCCAGCAGCCACGGCGGGACGAACTATGGCTACACCTTC. It encodes CASSHGGTNYGYTF.

This clonotype was recorded many times. V gene TRBV6-6 combines with J gene TRBJ1-5, with D maybe TRBD1 (6 bases). CDR3 length equals 15 residues. Looked up from germline, CDR1 is MNHNY and CDR2 is SVGAGI (reference sequence). Deletions cut 6 bases from V and 0 bases from J, with 12 bases between. CDR3 bases: TGTGCCAGCAGCCTACAGGGCCCTAGCAATCAGCCCCAGCATTTT. Encoded protein: CASSLQGPSNQPQHF.

The rearrangement links TRBV7-2 to TRBJ2-7, with 7 bases identical to TRBD1. The germline CDR1 and CDR2 sequences are SGHTA and FQGNSA. The CDR3 is 15 amino acids. Germline trimming cut 5 bases from V and 0 bases from J; bases unmatched to any gene: 7. The DNA of the CDR3 is TGTGCCAGCAGCCCTTGGACAGGAATCTCCTACGAGCAGTACTTC. It specifies CASSPWTGISYEQYF. Full variable domain (missing parts from reference TRBV7-2 and TRBJ2-7): GAGVSQSPSNKVTEKGKDVELRCDPISGHTALYWYRQSLGQGLEFLIYFQGNSAPDKSGLPSDRFSAERTGGSVSTLTIQRTQQEDSAVYLCASSPWTGISYEQYFGPGTRLTVT.

This clonotype was observed a handful of times. The rearrangement links TRBV7-9 to TRBJ1-5; D perhaps matches TRBD1 (5 bases). The germline V gene has CDR1 SEHNR and CDR2 FQNEAQ (reference sequence). CDR3 length: 14 amino acids. V lost 5 bases to trimming and J lost 4 bases, with 12 bases between them. The CDR3 loop is CASSRGTRNQPQHF. The CDR3 DNA sequence: TGTGCCAGCAGCCGAGGGACGAGGAATCAGCCCCAGCATTTT.

This clonotype has a count of ten or more. V usage is TRBV7-2 and J usage is TRBJ2-3, with 7 bases identical to TRBD2. The V segment lost 2 bases and the J segment 1 base; nucleotides outside the gene matches: 0. The CDR3 runs to 14 residues. Germline V gene lookup returns CDR1 SGHTA and CDR2 FQGNSA. The CDR3 region is CASSLSGGTDTQYF. The CDR3 DNA follows: TGTGCCAGCAGCTTAAGCGGGGGCACAGATACGCAGTATTTT.

V is TRBV7-2 and J is TRBJ1-2; D might be TRBD1 (5 bases). In germline, CDR1 is SGHTA, CDR2 FQGNSA. CDR3 length: 14 residues. Trimming removed 3 bases from V and 8 bases from J, with 16 bases in between. The CDR3 DNA sequence: TGTGCCAGCAGCTTGGACAAGGGTGGCGTGGGCTACACCTTC. Amino acid sequence: CASSLDKGGVGYTF. The whole variable domain, filled in from reference TRBV7-2 and TRBJ1-2, reads GAGVSQSPSNKVTEKGKDVELRCDPISGHTALYWYRQSLGQGLEFLIYFQGNSAPDKSGLPSDRFSAERTGGSVSTLTIQRTQQEDSAVYLCASSLDKGGVGYTFGSGTRLTVV.

About this clonotype itself: The DNA is left out, because the CDR3 cannot be placed on it with certainty; the CDR3 is given as TCRdb lists it. V is TRBV6-2 or TRBV6-3 and J is TRBJ2-1; the table's TRBD2 call for D was not verified on the DNA. Germline V gives CDR1 MNHEY, CDR2 SVGEGT. The CDR3 totals 16 residues, both ends included. The CDR3 spells CASSTSGLAGGNEQFF.

This clonotype occurred a few times. The chain links TRBV3-1 to TRBJ2-3; 7 nucleotides agree with TRBD1. This CDR3 comprises 13 residues. Germline V lookup: CDR1 LGHDT, CDR2 YNNKEL (reference sequence). V was clipped by 3 bases and J by 10 bases; unmatched bases: 7. In nucleotides, the CDR3 is TGTGCCAGCAGCCATCTCCGGGACAGCGCGCAGTATTTT. Translation gives CASSHLRDSAQYF.

The DNA for the CDR3 is TGTGCCAGCAGCGATGGGACTAGCGGTTACACAGATACGCAGTATTTT. Its protein product is CASSDGTSGYTDTQYF. V and J are TRBV7-2 and TRBJ2-3; 11 bases map to TRBD2. Trimming took 5 bases from V and 2 from J; bases not matched to a gene: 6. Germline V CDR1 and CDR2: SGHTA, FQGNSA. This CDR3 region has 16 residues. Filled out from reference TRBV7-2 and TRBJ2-3, the complete variable domain reads GAGVSQSPSNKVTEKGKDVELRCDPISGHTALYWYRQSLGQGLEFLIYFQGNSAPDKSGLPSDRFSAERTGGSVSTLTIQRTQQEDSAVYLCASSDGTSGYTDTQYFGPGTRLTVL.

This clonotype was counted between two and nine times. The CDR3 region is CASRWNTEAFF. DNA for the CDR3: TGTGCCAGCAGGTGGAACACTGAAGCTTTCTTT. The V call is TRBV6-5, the J call TRBJ1-1; D uncertain. Germline CDR1 reads MNHEY; CDR2 reads SVGAGI. The CDR3 sequence is 11 residues long. V was clipped by 6 bases and J by 1 base, with 3 bases between them.

The rearrangement uses TRBV20-1 and TRBJ2-3; D may match TRBD1 or TRBD2 (5 bases each). The CDR3 sequence is 15 residues long. CDR1 and CDR2 from the germline V gene are DFQATT and SNEGSKA (reference sequence). V was pared by 2 bases and J by 2 bases, with 14 bases between. The CDR3 reads CSARSGTGNTDTQYF. DNA for the CDR3: TGCAGTGCTAGAAGTGGGACCGGGAACACAGATACGCAGTATTTT.

This clonotype has only a few counts. The chain links TRBV29-1 to TRBJ2-3; D call uncertain. The V and J ends lost 0 bases and 4 bases respectively, with 8 bases between them. CDR1 is SQVTM, CDR2 ANQGSEA, per germline. The CDR3 length is 13 residues. CDR3 coding DNA: TGCAGCGTTGAAGATAGGGCCTCAGATACGCAGTATTTT. Protein sequence: CSVEDRASDTQYF.

Notes on this clonotype: Germline and junction disagree at one end, which may indicate a read error. The CDR3 nucleotides are TGTGCCTGCAGGAGAGCGGGGCACACAGATACGCAGTATTTT. This translates into CACRRAGHTDTQYF. The genes are TRBV7-8 and TRBJ2-3; 7 bases match TRBD2. CDR1 is SGHVS, CDR2 FQNEAQ, per germline. This CDR3 comprises 14 residues.

This sequence joins TRBV14 and TRBJ1-4; D is unresolved. Germline V gene lookup returns CDR1 SGHDN and CDR2 FVKESK. Trimming stripped 2 bases from V and 6 bases from J, with 13 bases between. The CDR3 has 15 residues. CDR3 sequence reads: CASSQTTTPYEKLFF. The CDR3, as DNA: TGTGCCAGCAGCCAAACCACCACACCCTATGAAAAACTGTTTTTT.

This chain uses TRBV15 with TRBJ1-2, with D unclear. Per germline, CDR1 LNHNV and CDR2 YYDKDF (reference sequence). The CDR3 runs 14 residues. Trimming took off 2 bases at V and 4 bases at J, with 11 bases between the two ends. The CDR3 nucleotides read TGTGCCACCAGCAGACCGGGATCCCCCTATGGCTACACCTTC. It yields the protein CATSRPGSPYGYTF.